This T cell receptor (beta chain) was sequenced for a study of blood T cell repertoires in COVID-19. Original processing notes: Nucleated cell number was recorded as an estimate derived from reference gene primer amplification. Sequenced by immunoSEQ multiplex PCR; TCRdb stores in-frame clones only, minus some. V, J and clone size are those of that table, while D and trimming were read from the DNA. The table shows around 180,000 clones, with 88% occurring only once. Germline CDR1 SGHRS, CDR2 YFSETQ. V was shortened by 4 bases and J by 9 bases, with 11 bases between the two germline ends. The CDR3 runs to 12 residues.

This chain connects TRBV5-1 to TRBJ2-1; the D gene is possibly TRBD2 (5 bases). The TCR was taken from a man between 60 and 75 years old with acute or convalescent COVID-19. The sequenced material came from peripheral blood. For the CDR3, the DNA is TGCGCCAGCAGCACCACAAGCGGTGAGCAGTTCTTC. This codes for CASSTTSGEQFF.